This T cell receptor (beta chain) was captured by sequencing in a study of T cells in Graves' hyperthyroidism and ophthalmopathy. The CDR3 loop spans 12 amino acids. V dropped 6 bases and J dropped 2 bases, with 7 bases sitting between them. The germline V gene encodes CDR1 MGHDK and CDR2 SYGVNS. Amplified TCR beta CDR3 regions derived from RNA transcripts. Researchers ran a first-round RT-PCR on the TCR CDR3 using the HTBI primer set. TCRdb re-derived calls from the multiplex PCR reads in MiXCR, one entry per CDR3 protein. The sample includes 400,000 to 500,000 distinct CDR3 sequences, roughly 13% of them seen just once. Each diagnosis drew on symptoms, thyroxine, TRAb, thyroid ultrasound and orbital computed tomography findings.

This TCR was recovered from a young woman with Graves' hyperthyroidism. V is TRBV25-1 and J is TRBJ1-2, with TRBD1 as a possible D gene (6 bases). Sequenced input: blood. CDR3 amino acids: CASRGGNYGYTF. Written as DNA, the CDR3 is TGTGCCAGCAGAGGGGGAAACTATGGCTACACCTTC.